This is a list of T cell receptor beta chains from one sample in a study of T-cell reconstitution after alpha-beta-depleted transplantation in children. Using its own MiXCR run on the PCR reads, TCRdb lists one record per CDR3 protein. The data show around 110,000 distinct CDR3 sequences, around a tenth seen once. Sequences were derived from PBMCs, sampled before TCRalphabeta/CD19-depleted stem cell transplant. The receptors shown here come from a boy aged 2 to 10 with acute lymphoblastic leukemia, due to receive a stem cell transplant. CDR3s include the opening cysteine and the closing phenylalanine or tryptophan. D genes are given only for firm matches. Where a row states a size, it is once, few, many or the class of an expanded clone; other rows omit it.

CDR3aa | CDR3nt | v_gene | d_gene | j_gene | abundance
CSASRLAGASSTDTQYF | TGCAGTGCTAGCAGACTAGCGGGAGCTTCTAGCACAGATACGCAGTATTTT | TRBV20-1 | TRBD2 | TRBJ2-3 | many
CASRDRGRLSGSTDTQYF | TGTGCCAGCAGGGACAGGGGGCGCTTAAGCGGGAGCACAGATACGCAGTATTTT | TRBV2 | TRBD1 | TRBJ2-3 | few
CSVLSRETYNEQFF | TGCAGCGTGTTATCCCGGGAAACGTACAATGAGCAGTTCTTC | TRBV29-1 | - | TRBJ2-1 | -
CSAGALRNTGELFF | TGCAGTGCTGGGGCCCTGCGGAACACCGGGGAGCTGTTTTTT | TRBV20-1 | - | TRBJ2-2 | many
CASRLDSLFYEQYF | TGCGCCAGCAGACTGGACAGCCTCTTCTACGAGCAGTACTTC | TRBV5-1 | - | TRBJ2-7 | few
CASRVGLDANTGELFF | TGTGCCAGCAGGGTAGGGCTAGACGCGAACACCGGGGAGCTGTTTTTT | TRBV9 | - | TRBJ2-2 | few
CASSLLASSYNEQFF | TGTGCCAGCAGTTTACTAGCGAGCTCCTACAATGAGCAGTTCTTC | TRBV12-3/TRBV12-4 | - | TRBJ2-1 | many
CATASPGREEQFF | TGTGCCACCGCTTCTCCAGGGCGAGAGGAGCAGTTCTTC | TRBV25-1 | - | TRBJ2-1 | -
CASSLVDSRVRSSYNEQFF | TGTGCCAGCAGCTTGGTAGACTCGCGGGTCCGGAGCTCCTACAATGAGCAGTTCTTC | TRBV5-4 | - | TRBJ2-1 | many
CASDRGGDYNEQFF | TGTGCCAGCGACAGGGGAGGGGACTACAATGAGCAGTTCTTC | TRBV7-6 | - | TRBJ2-1 | many
CASSRRQGRNEQFF | TGTGCCAGCAGCCGGCGACAGGGAAGGAATGAGCAGTTCTTC | TRBV7-2 | TRBD1 | TRBJ2-1 | many
CASSASGSAYNEQFF | TGTGCCAGCAGCGCTAGCGGGAGCGCCTACAATGAGCAGTTCTTC | TRBV9 | TRBD2 | TRBJ2-1 | -
CATSRQATSNYGYTF | TGTGCCACCAGCAGACAGGCGACCTCTAACTATGGCTACACCTTC | TRBV15 | - | TRBJ1-2 | -
CATSDTGGGKGETQYF | TGTGCCACCAGTGACACTGGGGGAGGGAAAGGAGAGACCCAGTACTTC | TRBV24-1 | TRBD2 | TRBJ2-5 | -
CASSPLFF | TGTGCCAGCAGTCCGCTGTTTTTT | TRBV12-3/TRBV12-4 | - | TRBJ2-2 | many
CSARDYYSTDTQYF | TGCAGTGCTAGAGACTACTACAGCACAGATACGCAGTATTTT | TRBV20-1 | - | TRBJ2-3 | few
CASSRNGRGFSGNTIYF | TGTGCCAGCAGCCGTAACGGACGTGGATTCTCTGGAAACACCATATATTTT | TRBV12-3/TRBV12-4 | - | TRBJ1-3 | -
CASSSPRSGSGGSWNF | TGTGCCAGCAGCTCCCCCCGGAGCGGGAGTGGAGGTTCGTGGAACTTC | TRBV7-2 | TRBD2 | TRBJ2-4 | -
CSASPGQWSYEQYF | TGCAGTGCTTCTCCGGGACAGTGGTCCTACGAGCAGTACTTC | TRBV20-1 | TRBD1 | TRBJ2-7 | -
CASSLVRQGRGNTIYF | TGTGCCAGCAGTTTAGTCCGACAGGGGAGGGGAAACACCATATATTTT | TRBV12-3/TRBV12-4 | TRBD1 | TRBJ1-3 | -